These 8 T cell receptor beta chains were sequenced from one sample in a study of spatial heterogeneity in lung cancer. TCRdb ran MiXCR on the 5' RACE reads and lists one entry per CDR3 protein. The sample shows fewer than 50,000 distinct CDR3 sequences, about 10% of them seen only once. Time point given: blood at routine non-recurrence follow-up after resection. Source: PBMCs, taken at follow-up. The source of these receptors is a female donor with early-stage non-small cell lung cancer.

In its sample, this clonotype was seen a few times. The gene calls are TRBV2 and TRBJ1-1; no clear D gene. The CDR3 runs 10 residues. Trimming pared 1 base from V and 11 bases from J, leaving 5 bases between. The V gene's germline CDR1 is SNHLY and CDR2 FYNNEI. The chain's CDR3 is CASSEGGAFF. The DNA for the CDR3 is TGTGCCAGCAGTGAAGGTGGGGCTTTCTTT.

The J gene is TRBJ1-4, the V gene TRBV4-3; 7 bases are a match to TRBD1. J was trimmed by 8 bases and V by 0 bases; bases with no gene match: 6. Germline V lookup: CDR1 LGHNA, CDR2 YSLEER. CDR3 length equals 15 residues. The DNA for the CDR3 is TGCGCCAGCAGCCAAGAGGGACAGCGGGGGGAAAAACTGTTTTTT. Amino acids: CASSQEGQRGEKLFF.

In its sample, this clonotype was seen a few times. The chain joins TRBV13 to TRBJ2-7, with 7 bases lining up with TRBD1. Trimming at V came to 5 bases and at J to 1 base, leaving 11 bases not matched to a gene. The germline gives CDR1 PRHDT, CDR2 FYEKMQ (reference sequence). CDR3 length equals 16 residues. CDR3 sequence: CASSPPGTDPSYEQYF. In DNA form, the CDR3 reads TGTGCCAGCAGCCCCCCCGGGACAGACCCTTCCTACGAGCAGTACTTC. The whole variable domain, filled in from reference TRBV13 and TRBJ2-7, reads AAGVIQSPRHLIKEKRETATLKCYPIPRHDTVYWYQQGPGQDPQFLISFYEKMQSDKGSIPDRFSAQQFSDYHSELNMSSLELGDSALYFCASSPPGTDPSYEQYFGPGTRLTVT.

There are many counts of this clonotype. The V gene is TRBV5-1, the J gene TRBJ2-1; D uncertain. The V end lost 6 bases, the J end lost 7 bases, and 14 bases lay between the germline ends. The germline V gene has CDR1 SGHRS and CDR2 YFSETQ. The CDR3 spans 13 residues. CDR3 DNA: TGCGCCAGCACCACTATGACCCCGAATGAGCAGTTCTTC. It codes for CASTTMTPNEQFF.

This clonotype occurred a few times. The V call is TRBV3-1, the J call TRBJ1-2; no definite D call. Trimming pared 1 base from V and 4 bases from J, leaving 7 bases between. Germline V lookup: CDR1 LGHDT, CDR2 YNNKEL (reference sequence). The CDR3 loop spans 13 amino acids. The CDR3: CASSQGQVYGYTF. CDR3 DNA: TGTGCCAGCAGCCAAGGGCAGGTCTATGGCTACACCTTC.

There are a few counts of this clonotype. The chain couples TRBV7-3 to TRBJ2-3; D remains unclear. The CDR3 loop spans 13 amino acids. Deletions cut 5 bases from V and 0 bases from J, with 6 bases between. The germline CDR1 and CDR2 sequences are SGHTA and FQGTGA. The DNA for the CDR3 is TGTGCCAGCAGCGCATCTAGCACAGATACGCAGTATTTT. It encodes CASSASSTDTQYF.

The sample holds many counts of this clonotype. This chain links TRBV9 with TRBJ2-1; 8 positions match TRBD1. The CDR3 extends over 15 amino acids. The J segment lost 10 bases and the V segment lost 4 bases, leaving 13 bases of the junction unmatched. CDR1 is SGDLS and CDR2 is YYNGEE in the germline V gene. CDR3 protein: CASSPGGQGFREQFF. In DNA, the CDR3 is TGTGCCAGCAGCCCAGGGGGCCAGGGGTTCCGGGAGCAGTTCTTC.

This clonotype appeared many times. The chain links TRBV29-1 to TRBJ1-2; TRBD1 might be the D (5 bases). Germline loops: CDR1 SQVTM, CDR2 ANQGSEA. The length of the CDR3 is 16 residues. V was pared by 7 bases and J by 4 bases, with 25 bases between. For the CDR3, the DNA is TGCAGCGCCCAAGTCGACCTTCCGGGGGTTATCTATGGCTACACCTTC. This encodes CSAQVDLPGVIYGYTF.